The 18 T cell receptor beta chains below all came from one sample that was sequenced in a study of blood T cell repertoires in COVID-19 (dated by TCRdb to about 2020). The library was made by the immunoSEQ multiplex PCR assay. In its TCRdb copy, this immuneACCESS table keeps in-frame sequences only and misses some clones. Where compared with another copy, unresolved V genes explain less than half of these, and the others have no known cause. For this sample there are 200,000 to 300,000 clones; around 89% appear just once. Of the sample, 0.87% falls within the top ten clones. Sequencing used PBMCs or T cells enriched from blood (not recorded which). The receptors come from a man in his forties or fifties who had been exposed to COVID-19.

The V call is TRBV5-8, the J call TRBJ2-3, with a weak D call TRBD1 (6 bases). The V and J ends lost 2 bases and 3 bases respectively, with 13 bases between them. In germline, CDR1 is SGHTS, CDR2 YDEGEE. There are 15 residues in the CDR3. The CDR3 coding sequence is TGTGCCAGCAGCTTCGGCCAGGGGACGACAGATACGCAGTATTTT. Protein sequence: CASSFGQGTTDTQYF.

The J gene is TRBJ1-2, the V gene TRBV2; 9 bases align to TRBD1. Trimming removed 6 bases from V and 4 bases from J; junction bases left unmatched: 3. Looked up from germline, CDR1 is SNHLY and CDR2 is FYNNEI. This CDR3 has 13 amino acids. CDR3 nucleotide sequence: TGTGCCAGCAGAAGGGGACAGGGCTATGGCTACACCTTC. Its translation is CASRRGQGYGYTF.

The chain employs TRBV2 and TRBJ1-6, with D maybe TRBD1 (6 bases). This CDR3 has 15 amino acids. Trimming stripped 6 bases from V and 5 bases from J, with 14 bases between. CDR1 is SNHLY and CDR2 is FYNNEI in the germline V gene. In DNA, the CDR3 is TGTGCCAGCAGGAGGGGGTCGGATAATAATTCACCCCTCCACTTT. Translation gives CASRRGSDNNSPLHF.

The rearrangement links TRBV4-2 to TRBJ2-1; 7 nucleotides match TRBD1. From germline, CDR1 is LGHNA and CDR2 YNFKEQ. With 4 bases clipped from V and 9 bases from J, the junction kept 15 bases outside the gene matches. The CDR3 consists of 16 residues. This CDR3 is CASSLLLGQAVSEQFF. For the CDR3, the DNA is TGTGCCAGCAGCCTCTTATTAGGACAGGCAGTGAGTGAGCAGTTCTTC.

V and J are TRBV28 and TRBJ2-7, with 7 bases fitting TRBD2. There are 14 residues in the CDR3. The germline V gene has CDR1 MDHEN and CDR2 SYDVKM. Trimming removed 2 bases from V and 12 bases from J; junction bases left unmatched: 13. In nucleotides, the CDR3 is TGTGCCAGCAGTTTAGGGCGGGAGACCTCTGCGCCGTACGTC. It yields the protein CASSLGRETSAPYV.

CDR3 sequence (DNA): TGTGCCAGCAGCTCCCTGGCGGGAGAGCCCACCAATGAGCAGTTCTTC. It translates to CASSSLAGEPTNEQFF. The rearrangement links TRBV7-3 to TRBJ2-1, with 7 nucleotides matching TRBD2. The germline V gene has CDR1 SGHTA and CDR2 FQGTGA. V shed 4 bases and J 6 bases; nucleotides not matched to a gene: 12. The CDR3 consists of 16 residues.

The chain links TRBV5-1 to TRBJ1-6, with 9 bases aligning to TRBD1. Germline lookup yields CDR1 SGHRS and CDR2 YFSETQ. This CDR3 is built from 16 residues. J gave up 4 bases and V 5 bases, and 7 bases lay outside the gene matches. CDR3 region: CASRKDRGQYNSPLHF. The CDR3 DNA reads TGCGCCAGCAGGAAGGACAGGGGCCAATATAATTCACCCCTCCACTTT.

The chain is built from TRBV29-1 and TRBJ1-1, with 7 bases matching TRBD1. The ends lost 6 bases at V and 0 bases at J; junction bases unmatched: 7. Germline CDR1 reads SQVTM; CDR2 reads ANQGSEA. The CDR3 length is 14 residues. The CDR3: CSVTDRTMNTEAFF. The CDR3 region has the DNA TGCAGCGTGACGGACAGGACCATGAACACTGAAGCTTTCTTT.

CDR3 sequence: CASRAGGAAPHYEQYV. The CDR3 nucleotides read TGCGCCAGCAGGGCCGGGGGAGCGGCCCCTCACTACGAGCAGTACGTC. V usage is TRBV10-2 and J usage is TRBJ2-7; D might be TRBD2 (6 bases). V shed 6 bases and J shed 3 bases, with 21 bases lying between them. The CDR3 extends over 16 amino acids. The germline CDR1 and CDR2 sequences are WSHSY and SAAADI.

The rearrangement joins TRBV11-3 to TRBJ2-1, with D possibly TRBD2 on 5 matching bases. Germline V lookup: CDR1 SGHNT, CDR2 YENEEA. Trimming removed 6 bases at V and 1 base at J, with 10 bases between. The CDR3 length is 14 residues. The CDR3 nucleotides are TGTGCCAGCAGATCCAGCGGTTCCTACAATGAGCAGTTCTTC. Amino acid sequence: CASRSSGSYNEQFF. The whole variable domain, filled in from reference TRBV11-3 and TRBJ2-1, reads EAGVVQSPRYKIIEKKQPVAFWCNPISGHNTLYWYLQNLGQGPELLIRYENEEAVDDSQLPKDRFSAERLKGVDSTLKIQPAELGDSAVYLCASRSSGSYNEQFFGPGTRLTVL.

DNA of the CDR3: TGTGCCAGCAGCCCAGGTGGCAATCAGCCCCAGCATTTT. Translation: CASSPGGNQPQHF. The chain employs TRBV7-3 and TRBJ1-5; D gene ambiguous. The germline CDR1 and CDR2 sequences are SGHTA and FQGTGA. Between the trimmed V and J ends, which lost 5 bases and 2 bases, there was a span of 7 bases. There are 13 residues in the CDR3.

This chain links TRBV28 with TRBJ1-2; D is undetermined. Germline values: CDR1 MDHEN, CDR2 SYDVKM. The V end lost 6 bases, the J end lost 5 bases, and 7 bases lay between the germline ends. The CDR3 sequence is 11 residues long. The CDR3 nucleotides read TGTGCCAGCAGCGACATATATGGCTACACCTTC. This encodes CASSDIYGYTF.

This clone was observed once. The V call is TRBV28, the J call TRBJ2-7; the match to TRBD2 covers 8 bases. There are 13 residues in the CDR3. Germline values: CDR1 MDHEN, CDR2 SYDVKM. V shed 8 bases, J shed 2 bases, and the junction held 5 bases outside the gene matches. CDR3 residues: CASRGGNTYEQYV. CDR3 sequence (DNA): TGTGCCAGCCGGGGGGGCAATACCTACGAGCAGTACGTC.

The genes are TRBV6-1 and TRBJ1-4, with D unclear. This CDR3 is built from 18 residues. Germline V gene lookup returns CDR1 MNHNS and CDR2 SASEGT. Between the trimmed V and J ends, which lost 0 bases and 0 bases, there was a span of 14 bases. CDR3 DNA sequence: TGTGCCAGCAGTGAAGCGTACGGACGGACTGCAACTAATGAAAAACTGTTTTTT. Translation gives CASSEAYGRTATNEKLFF.

V is TRBV10-1 and J is TRBJ2-1, with TRBD2 matching 7 bases. The CDR3 is 13 amino acids. The germline CDR1 and CDR2 sequences are WNHNN and SYGVQD (reference sequence). V was clipped by 4 bases and J by 7 bases; unmatched bases: 4. The CDR3 DNA follows: TGCGCCAGCAGTGCAGGACTAGGTAATGAGCAGTTCTTC. It specifies CASSAGLGNEQFF.

The genes are TRBV20-1 and TRBJ1-6, with D unresolved. Germline V lookup: CDR1 DFQATT, CDR2 SNEGSKA (reference sequence). V lost 3 bases to trimming and J lost 4 bases, with 7 bases between them. CDR3 length: 13 amino acids. The CDR3 region has the DNA TGCAGTGCTAGTCGCGGGTATAATTCACCCCTCCACTTT. Protein: CSASRGYNSPLHF.

J is TRBJ2-2 and V is TRBV5-1; D is ambiguous. This CDR3 is built from 15 residues. Germline values: CDR1 SGHRS, CDR2 YFSETQ. Deletions cut 5 bases from V and 0 bases from J, with 11 bases between. CDR3 bases: TGCGCCAGCAGTCTTCGCAGGACGAACACCGGGGAGCTGTTTTTT. It is translated as CASSLRRTNTGELFF.

The chain combines TRBV5-4 with TRBJ2-1, with 8 bases aligning to TRBD2. The CDR3 covers 14 residues. Germline CDR1 is SGHNT and CDR2 is YYREEE (reference sequence). The V and J ends lost 3 bases and 4 bases, in that order; junction bases with no gene match: 3. The CDR3 sequence is CASSSERGYNEQFF. The CDR3 bases are TGTGCCAGCAGCTCCGAGCGGGGGTACAATGAGCAGTTCTTC.